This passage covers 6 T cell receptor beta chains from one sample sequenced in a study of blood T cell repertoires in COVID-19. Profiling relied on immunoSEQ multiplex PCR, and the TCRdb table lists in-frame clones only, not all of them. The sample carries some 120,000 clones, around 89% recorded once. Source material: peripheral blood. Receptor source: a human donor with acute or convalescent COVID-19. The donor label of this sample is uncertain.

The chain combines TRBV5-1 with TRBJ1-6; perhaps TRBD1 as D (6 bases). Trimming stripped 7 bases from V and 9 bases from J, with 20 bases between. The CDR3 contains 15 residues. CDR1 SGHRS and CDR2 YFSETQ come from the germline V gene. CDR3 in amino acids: CASRPQPDSGSPLHF. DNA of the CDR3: TGCGCCAGCCGGCCCCAGCCGGACAGTGGTTCACCCCTCCACTTT.

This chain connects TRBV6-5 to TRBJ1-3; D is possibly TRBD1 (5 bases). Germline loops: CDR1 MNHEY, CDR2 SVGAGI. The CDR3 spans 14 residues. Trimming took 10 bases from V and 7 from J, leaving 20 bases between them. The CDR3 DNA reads TGTGCCACCTGGGGCGGGACCCAAGGGAACACCATATATTTT. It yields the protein CATWGGTQGNTIYF.

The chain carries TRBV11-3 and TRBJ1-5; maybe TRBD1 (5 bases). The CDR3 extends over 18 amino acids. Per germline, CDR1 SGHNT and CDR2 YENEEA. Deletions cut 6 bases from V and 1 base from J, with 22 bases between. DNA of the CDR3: TGTGCCAGCAGTATTAGGGGCCGAAGCAAAAAAAGCAATCAGCCCCAGCATTTT. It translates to CASSIRGRSKKSNQPQHF.

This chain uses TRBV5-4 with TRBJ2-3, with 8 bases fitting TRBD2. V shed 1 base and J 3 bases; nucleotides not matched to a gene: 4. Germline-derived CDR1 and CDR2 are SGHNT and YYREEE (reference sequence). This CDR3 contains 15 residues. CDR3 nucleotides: TGTGCCAGCAGCTTGCCGGGGGGGCCAACAGATACGCAGTATTTT. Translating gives CASSLPGGPTDTQYF.

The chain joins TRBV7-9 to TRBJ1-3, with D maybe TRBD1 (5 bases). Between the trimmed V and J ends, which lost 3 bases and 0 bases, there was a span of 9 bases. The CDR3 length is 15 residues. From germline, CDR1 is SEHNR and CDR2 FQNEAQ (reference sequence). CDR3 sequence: CASSLAGNSGNTIYF. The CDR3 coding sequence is TGTGCCAGCAGCTTGGCAGGGAACTCTGGAAACACCATATATTTT.

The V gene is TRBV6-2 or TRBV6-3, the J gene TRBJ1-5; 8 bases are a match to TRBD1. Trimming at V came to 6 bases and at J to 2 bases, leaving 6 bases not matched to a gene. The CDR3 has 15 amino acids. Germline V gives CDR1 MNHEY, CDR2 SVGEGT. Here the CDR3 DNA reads TGTGCCAGCAGCTTAACAGGGGGTCGCAATCAGCCCCAGCATTTT. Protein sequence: CASSLTGGRNQPQHF.